Shown below are 16 T cell receptor beta chains from a single sample sequenced in a study of beta chain features in type 1 diabetes. The sequenced template was cDNA made from the entire isolated RNA. Generated by immunoSEQ multiplex PCR, the TCRdb table keeps only in-frame clones and is missing some. Of 150,000 to 190,000 clones detected, approximately 8.1% appear once; the ten largest clones hold approximately 0.65%. Source material: central memory CD4+ T cells from blood. These receptors came from a man between 18 and 35 years old in good health.

The sample holds a few counts of this clone. V gene TRBV18 combines with J gene TRBJ2-5, with 15 bases identical to TRBD2. In germline, CDR1 is KGHSH, CDR2 LQKENI. Trimming cost V 0 bases and J 0 bases; bases outside gene matches: 5. The CDR3 sequence is 19 residues long. CDR3 nucleotides: TGTGCCAGCTCACCACCGGACGGGACTAGCGGGAGGTACCAAGAGACCCAGTACTTC. Translating it yields CASSPPDGTSGRYQETQYF. Full variable domain (missing parts from reference TRBV18 and TRBJ2-5): NAGVMQNPRHLVRRRGQEARLRCSPMKGHSHVYWYRQLPEEGLKFMVYLQKENIIDESGMPKERFSAEFPKEGPSILRIQQVVRGDSAAYFCASSPPDGTSGRYQETQYFGPGTRLLVL.

There are a few counts of this clone. The CDR3 spells CASSRGQQYTEAFF. CDR3 bases: TGTGCCAGCAGCCGAGGACAGCAATACACTGAAGCTTTCTTT. V usage is TRBV11-1 and J usage is TRBJ1-1; TRBD1 might be the D (6 bases). Germline values: CDR1 SGHAT, CDR2 FQDESV (reference sequence). V was shortened by 5 bases and J by 3 bases, with 13 bases between the two germline ends. The length of the CDR3 is 14 residues.

This clone has only one observation. The chain uses TRBV9 and TRBJ2-1; D not resolved. CDR1 is SGDLS and CDR2 is YYNGEE in the germline V gene. Trimming took off 7 bases at V and 2 bases at J, with 10 bases between the two ends. The CDR3 has 13 residues. CDR3 nucleotide sequence: TGTGCCAGCGGCAGATCCGCCTACAATGAGCAGTTCTTC. Amino acids: CASGRSAYNEQFF.

This chain joins TRBV6-1 and TRBJ2-2; D is perhaps TRBD2 (7 bases). The CDR3 runs to 12 residues. V lost 7 bases and J 8 bases, leaving 11 bases between the germline ends. Germline-derived CDR1 and CDR2 are MNHNS and SASEGT. CDR3 sequence reads: CASKQGLGELFF. Written as DNA, the CDR3 is TGTGCCAGCAAACAGGGACTAGGGGAGCTGTTTTTT.

This clone showed up just a few times. The genes are TRBV29-1 and TRBJ1-2; D call uncertain. Germline values: CDR1 SQVTM, CDR2 ANQGSEA. Trimming shortened V by 3 bases and J by 7 bases, and 18 bases separated the two germline ends. The CDR3 length is 14 residues. CDR3 sequence (DNA): TGCAGCGTTGATGAGGGTGGCGTTTTTGGTGGCTACACCTTC. It yields the protein CSVDEGGVFGGYTF. Filled out from reference TRBV29-1 and TRBJ1-2, the complete variable domain reads SAVISQKPSRDICQRGTSLTIQCQVDSQVTMMFWYRQQPGQSLTLIATANQGSEATYESGFVIDKFPISRPNLTFSTLTVSNMSPEDSSIYLCSVDEGGVFGGYTFGSGTRLTVV.

V gene TRBV7-9 combines with J gene TRBJ2-1; 9 nucleotides match TRBD2. The CDR3 extends over 16 amino acids. Germline-derived CDR1 and CDR2 are SEHNR and FQNEAQ (reference sequence). V shed 5 bases, J shed 8 bases, and the junction held 13 bases outside the gene matches. As DNA, the CDR3 is TGTGCCAGCAGCGGGTACGGCGGGAGGGCCCGGGATGAGCAGTTCTTC. Its protein product is CASSGYGGRARDEQFF.

The sample holds a few counts of this clone. The chain couples TRBV11-2 to TRBJ2-7; a possible D gene is TRBD2 (7 bases). Germline V gene sequence: CDR1 SGHAT, CDR2 FQNNGV. V lost 5 bases to trimming and J lost 2 bases, with 16 bases between them. The CDR3 contains 15 residues. CDR3 nucleotides: TGTGCCAGCAGCCCCCCGGCGGGGGCCGCCTACGAGCAGTACTTC. This translates into CASSPPAGAAYEQYF.

The chain carries TRBV5-1 and TRBJ1-6, with a tentative D call TRBD1 (5 bases). Germline V CDR1 and CDR2: SGHRS, YFSETQ. Trimming removed 2 bases at V and 7 bases at J, with 13 bases between. CDR3 length: 15 residues. The CDR3 region has the DNA TGCGCCAGCAGCTTACGGGGGAAGGGGAATTCACCCCTCCACTTT. Its protein is CASSLRGKGNSPLHF.

The V and J genes are TRBV30 and TRBJ2-5; 8 bases map to TRBD1. The CDR3 consists of 14 residues. Per the germline V gene, CDR1 is GTSNPN and CDR2 is SVGIG (reference sequence). J gave up 5 bases and V 1 base, and 6 bases lay outside the gene matches. The DNA of the CDR3 is TGTGCCTGGAGTGCCTTCAGGGGGCACGAGACCCAGTACTTC. Residues: CAWSAFRGHETQYF.

The chain links TRBV9 to TRBJ2-5; TRBD2 matches at 8 bases. V was pared by 1 base and J by 4 bases, with 6 bases of the junction left unmatched. The CDR3 contains 15 residues. Germline CDR1 and CDR2: SGDLS and YYNGEE. This chain's CDR3 is CASSVYGGGTETQYF. CDR3 coding DNA: TGTGCCAGCAGCGTATACGGGGGGGGCACAGAGACCCAGTACTTC.

This clone was picked up many times. The chain is built from TRBV28 and TRBJ1-5; 10 bases line up with TRBD1. Germline V gives CDR1 MDHEN, CDR2 SYDVKM. The CDR3 runs 14 residues. V lost 6 bases and J lost 7; bases outside the gene matches: 6. The CDR3 protein is CASRGQGQGQPQHF. CDR3 DNA sequence: TGTGCCAGCAGGGGACAGGGGCAGGGGCAGCCCCAGCATTTT. The entire variable domain, with the rest obtained from reference TRBV28 and TRBJ1-5, is as follows: DVKVTQSSRYLVKRTGEKVFLECVQDMDHENMFWYRQDPGLGLRLIYFSYDVKMKEKGDIPEGYSVSREKKERFSLILESASTNQTSMYLCASRGQGQGQPQHFGDGTRLSIL.

This rearrangement joins TRBV23-1 to TRBJ1-4; a weak D match, TRBD1 (5 bases). TRBV23-1 is marked as an open reading frame, function uncertain. The CDR3 has 13 residues. Between the trimmed V and J ends, which lost 9 bases and 7 bases, there was a span of 15 bases. The CDR3 loop reads CASPPGGGEKLFF. The CDR3 nucleotides are TGCGCCAGTCCGCCCGGGGGGGGTGAAAAACTGTTTTTT.

A few counts support this clone. The rearrangement uses TRBV21-1 and TRBJ2-7; the D call in the table, TRBD2, was not verified against the DNA. TRBV21-1 is assigned pseudogene status. The CDR3 contains 18 residues. For the CDR3, the DNA is TGTGCCAGCAGCCCCCATGGGGCCCATAGCGGGAGTGGCTACGAGCAGTACTTC. Its protein is CASSPHGAHSGSGYEQYF.

This clone was seen more than once but under ten times. The rearrangement links TRBV7-9 to TRBJ2-7; D is unresolved. The V end was cut by 3 bases, the J end by 4 bases, with 16 bases between. This CDR3 is built from 15 residues. CDR1 is SEHNR, CDR2 FQNEAQ, per germline (reference sequence). CDR3 amino acids: CASSFRLDSSYEQYF. CDR3 in DNA: TGTGCCAGCAGCTTTCGTCTAGACTCCTCTTACGAGCAGTACTTC.

This clone was seen a handful of times. The V gene is TRBV9, the J gene TRBJ2-5, with D tentatively TRBD1 (6 bases). There are 17 residues in the CDR3. Germline V lookup: CDR1 SGDLS, CDR2 YYNGEE. V gave up 1 base and J gave up 7 bases, with 23 bases separating them. The CDR3 region is CASSVLPSGAAGATQYF. The CDR3, as DNA: TGTGCCAGCAGCGTACTCCCATCAGGGGCCGCCGGGGCGACCCAGTACTTC.

This clone was observed a handful of times. The genes are TRBV6-5 and TRBJ2-5, with TRBD2 matching 10 bases. Germline V gives CDR1 MNHEY, CDR2 SVGAGI. The ends lost 3 bases at V and 4 bases at J; junction bases unmatched: 2. The CDR3 consists of 14 residues. DNA of the CDR3: TGTGCCAGCAGTTATTCTAGCGGGAGAGAGACCCAGTACTTC. Translating gives CASSYSSGRETQYF.